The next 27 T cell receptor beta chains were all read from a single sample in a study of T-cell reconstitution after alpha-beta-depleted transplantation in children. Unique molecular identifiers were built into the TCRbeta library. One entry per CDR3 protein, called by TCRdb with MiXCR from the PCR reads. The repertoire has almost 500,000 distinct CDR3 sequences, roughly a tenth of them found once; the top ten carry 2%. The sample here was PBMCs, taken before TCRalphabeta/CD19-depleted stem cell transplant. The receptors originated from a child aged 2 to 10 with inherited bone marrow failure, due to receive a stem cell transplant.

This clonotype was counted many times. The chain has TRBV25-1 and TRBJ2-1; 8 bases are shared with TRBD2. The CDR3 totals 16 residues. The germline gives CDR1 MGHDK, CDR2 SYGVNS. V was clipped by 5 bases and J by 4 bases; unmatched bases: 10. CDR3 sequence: CASSHGGTRIYNEQFF. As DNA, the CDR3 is TGTGCCAGCAGTCATGGGGGGACTAGAATTTACAATGAGCAGTTCTTC.

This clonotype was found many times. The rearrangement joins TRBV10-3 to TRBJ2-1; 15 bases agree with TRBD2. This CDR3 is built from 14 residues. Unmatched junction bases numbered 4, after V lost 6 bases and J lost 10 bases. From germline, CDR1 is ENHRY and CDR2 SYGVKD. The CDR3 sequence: CAIRGLAGGGEQFF. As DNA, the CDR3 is TGTGCCATCAGGGGACTAGCGGGAGGTGGCGAGCAGTTCTTC.

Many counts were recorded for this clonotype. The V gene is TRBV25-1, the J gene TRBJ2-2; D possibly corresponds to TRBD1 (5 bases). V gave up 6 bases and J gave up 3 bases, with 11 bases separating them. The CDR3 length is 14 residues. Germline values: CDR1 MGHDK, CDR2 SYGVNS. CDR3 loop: CASRPPRDTGELFF. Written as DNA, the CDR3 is TGTGCCAGCAGACCCCCCAGGGACACCGGGGAGCTGTTTTTT.

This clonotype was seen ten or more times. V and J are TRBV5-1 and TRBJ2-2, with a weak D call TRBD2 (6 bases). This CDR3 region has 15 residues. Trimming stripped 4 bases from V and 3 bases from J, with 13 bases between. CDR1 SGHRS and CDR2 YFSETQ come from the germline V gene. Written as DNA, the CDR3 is TGCGCCAGCAGCCTCGATCCGGGGGACACCGGGGAGCTGTTTTTT. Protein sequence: CASSLDPGDTGELFF.

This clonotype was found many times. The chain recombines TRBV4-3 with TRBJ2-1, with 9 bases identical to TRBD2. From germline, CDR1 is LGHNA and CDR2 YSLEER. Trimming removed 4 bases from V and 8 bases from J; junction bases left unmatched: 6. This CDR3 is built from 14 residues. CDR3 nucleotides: TGCGCCAGCAGCCGGCGGGAGGGCCGGGATGAGCAGTTCTTC. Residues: CASSRREGRDEQFF.

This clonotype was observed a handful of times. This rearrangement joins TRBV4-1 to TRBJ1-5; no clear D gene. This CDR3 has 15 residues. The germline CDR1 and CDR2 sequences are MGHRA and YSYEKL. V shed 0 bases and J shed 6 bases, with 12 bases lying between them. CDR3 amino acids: CASSQEGNVIQPQHF. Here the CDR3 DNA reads TGCGCCAGCAGCCAAGAGGGCAACGTGATTCAGCCCCAGCATTTT.

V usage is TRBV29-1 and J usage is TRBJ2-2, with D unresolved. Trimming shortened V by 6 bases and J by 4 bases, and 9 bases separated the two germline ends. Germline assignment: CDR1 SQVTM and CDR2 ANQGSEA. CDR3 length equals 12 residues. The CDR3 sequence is CSVPSGTGELFF. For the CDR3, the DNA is TGCAGCGTCCCCTCTGGCACCGGGGAGCTGTTTTTT.

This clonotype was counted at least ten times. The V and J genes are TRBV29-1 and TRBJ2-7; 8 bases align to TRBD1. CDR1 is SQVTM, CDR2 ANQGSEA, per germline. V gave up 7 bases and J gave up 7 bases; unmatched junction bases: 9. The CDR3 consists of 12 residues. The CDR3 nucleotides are TGCAGCGGGACAGGGAACCTGGGGGAGCAGTACTTC. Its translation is CSGTGNLGEQYF.

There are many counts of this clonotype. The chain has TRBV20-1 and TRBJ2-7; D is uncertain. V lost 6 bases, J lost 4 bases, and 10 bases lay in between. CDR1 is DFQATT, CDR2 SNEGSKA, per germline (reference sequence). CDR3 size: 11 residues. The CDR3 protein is CSASKEYEQYF. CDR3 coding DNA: TGCAGTGCCTCCAAGGAATACGAGCAGTACTTC.

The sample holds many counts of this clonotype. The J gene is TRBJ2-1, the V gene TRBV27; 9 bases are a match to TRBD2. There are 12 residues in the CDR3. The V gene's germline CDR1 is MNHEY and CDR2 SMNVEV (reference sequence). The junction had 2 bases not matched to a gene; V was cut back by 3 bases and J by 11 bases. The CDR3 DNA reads TGTGCCAGCAGTTTGCTAGCGGGAAAGCAGTTCTTC. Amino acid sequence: CASSLLAGKQFF.

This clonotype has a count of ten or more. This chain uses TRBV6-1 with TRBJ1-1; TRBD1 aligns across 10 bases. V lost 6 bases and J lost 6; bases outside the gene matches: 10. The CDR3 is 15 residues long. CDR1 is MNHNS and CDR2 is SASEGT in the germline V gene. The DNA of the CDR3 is TGTGCCAGCAGGCCTTGGGGACAGGGGCCCTCTGAAGCTTTCTTT. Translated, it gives CASRPWGQGPSEAFF.

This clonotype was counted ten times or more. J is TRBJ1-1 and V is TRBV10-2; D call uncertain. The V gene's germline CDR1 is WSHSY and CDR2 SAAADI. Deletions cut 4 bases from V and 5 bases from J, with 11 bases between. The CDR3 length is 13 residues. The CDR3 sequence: CASSASPITEAFF. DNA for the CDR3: TGCGCCAGCAGTGCGAGCCCTATAACTGAAGCTTTCTTT.

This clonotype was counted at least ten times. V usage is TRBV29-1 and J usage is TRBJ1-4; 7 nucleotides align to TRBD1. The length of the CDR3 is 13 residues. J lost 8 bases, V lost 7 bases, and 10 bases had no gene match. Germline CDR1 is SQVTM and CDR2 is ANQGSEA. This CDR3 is CSASGGTREKLFF. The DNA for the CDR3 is TGCAGCGCCTCAGGGGGAACTCGGGAAAAACTGTTTTTT.

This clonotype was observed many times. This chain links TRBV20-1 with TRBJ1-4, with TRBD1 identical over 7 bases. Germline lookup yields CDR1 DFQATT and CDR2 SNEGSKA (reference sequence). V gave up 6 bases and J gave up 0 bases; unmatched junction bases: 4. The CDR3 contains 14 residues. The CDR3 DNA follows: TGCAGTGCCCCGGGACAGCCAACTAATGAAAAACTGTTTTTT. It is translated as CSAPGQPTNEKLFF.

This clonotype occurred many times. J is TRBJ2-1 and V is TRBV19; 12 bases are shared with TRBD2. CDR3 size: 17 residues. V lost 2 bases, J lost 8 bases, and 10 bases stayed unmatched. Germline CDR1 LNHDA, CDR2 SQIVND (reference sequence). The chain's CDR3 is CASSIRLAGDRDDEQFF. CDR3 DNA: TGTGCCAGTAGTATAAGACTAGCGGGAGATCGAGACGATGAGCAGTTCTTC. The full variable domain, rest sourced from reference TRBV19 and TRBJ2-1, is DGGITQSPKYLFRKEGQNVTLSCEQNLNHDAMYWYRQDPGQGLRLIYYSQIVNDFQKGDIAEGYSVSREKKESFPLTVTSAQKNPTAFYLCASSIRLAGDRDDEQFFGPGTRLTVL.

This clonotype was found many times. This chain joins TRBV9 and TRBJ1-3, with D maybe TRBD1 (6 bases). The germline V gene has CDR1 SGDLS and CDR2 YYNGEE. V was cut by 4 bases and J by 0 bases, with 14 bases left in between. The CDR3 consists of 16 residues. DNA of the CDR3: TGTGCCAGCAGCACCAAAGGACAGTTCTCTGGAAACACCATATATTTT. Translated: CASSTKGQFSGNTIYF.

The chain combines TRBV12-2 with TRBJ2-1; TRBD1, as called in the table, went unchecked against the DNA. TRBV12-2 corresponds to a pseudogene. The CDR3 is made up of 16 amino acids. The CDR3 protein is CASRSRPGNEYNEQFF. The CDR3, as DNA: TGTGCAAGTCGCTCCCGCCCAGGAAATGAGTACAATGAGCAGTTCTTC.

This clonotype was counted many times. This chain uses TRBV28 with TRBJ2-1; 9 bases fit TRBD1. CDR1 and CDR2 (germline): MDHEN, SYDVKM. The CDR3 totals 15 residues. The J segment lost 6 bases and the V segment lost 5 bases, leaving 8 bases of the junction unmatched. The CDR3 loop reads CASSHTGGGPNEQFF. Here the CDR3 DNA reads TGTGCCAGCAGTCACACAGGGGGCGGTCCCAATGAGCAGTTCTTC.

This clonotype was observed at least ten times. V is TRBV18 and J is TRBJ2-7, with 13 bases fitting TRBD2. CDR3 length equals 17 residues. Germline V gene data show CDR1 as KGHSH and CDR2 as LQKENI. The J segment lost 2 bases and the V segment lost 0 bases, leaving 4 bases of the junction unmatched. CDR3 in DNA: TGTGCCAGCTCACCACCGAATGGACTAGCGGGAGCCTACGAGCAGTACTTC. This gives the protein CASSPPNGLAGAYEQYF.

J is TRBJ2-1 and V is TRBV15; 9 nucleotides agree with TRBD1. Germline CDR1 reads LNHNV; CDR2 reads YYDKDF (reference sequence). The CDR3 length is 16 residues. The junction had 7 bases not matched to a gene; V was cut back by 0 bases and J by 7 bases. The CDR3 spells CATSRESDRGMNEQFF. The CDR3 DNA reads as TGTGCCACCAGCAGAGAGTCCGACAGGGGGATGAATGAGCAGTTCTTC.

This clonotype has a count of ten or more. The CDR3 here is CASSATRGQLYGYTF. The DNA of the CDR3 is TGTGCCAGCAGCGCCACCCGGGGACAGCTCTATGGCTACACCTTC. This chain uses TRBV7-9 with TRBJ1-2; TRBD1 matches at 7 bases. The J segment lost 4 bases and the V segment lost 5 bases, leaving 10 bases of the junction unmatched. Germline CDR1 is SEHNR and CDR2 is FQNEAQ (reference sequence). There are 15 residues in the CDR3. Using reference TRBV7-9 and TRBJ1-2 for the parts outside the CDR3, the full variable domain is DTGVSQNPRHKITKRGQNVTFRCDPISEHNRLYWYRQTLGQGPEFLTYFQNEAQLEKSRLLSDRFSAERPKGSFSTLEIQRTEQGDSAMYLCASSATRGQLYGYTFGSGTRLTVV.

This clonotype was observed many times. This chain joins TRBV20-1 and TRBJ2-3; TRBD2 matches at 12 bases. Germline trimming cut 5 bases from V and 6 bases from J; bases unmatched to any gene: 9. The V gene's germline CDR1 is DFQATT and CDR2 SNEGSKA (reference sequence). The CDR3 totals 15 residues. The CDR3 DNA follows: TGCAGTGCTCACCGACTAGCGGGAGAGGCGGATACGCAGTATTTT. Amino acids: CSAHRLAGEADTQYF.

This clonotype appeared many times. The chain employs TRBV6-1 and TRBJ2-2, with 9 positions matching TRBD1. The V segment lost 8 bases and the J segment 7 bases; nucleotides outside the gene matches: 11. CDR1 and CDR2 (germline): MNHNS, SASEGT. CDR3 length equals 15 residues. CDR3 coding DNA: TGTGCCAGCCGGGTTATACAGGGGGCTGTCGGGGAGCTGTTTTTT. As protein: CASRVIQGAVGELFF.

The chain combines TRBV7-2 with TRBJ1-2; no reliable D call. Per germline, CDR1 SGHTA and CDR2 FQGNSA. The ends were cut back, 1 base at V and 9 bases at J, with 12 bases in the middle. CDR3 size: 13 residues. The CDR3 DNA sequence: TGTGCCAGCAGCTTAGGAGGTAGCTTACGCTACACCTTC. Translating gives CASSLGGSLRYTF.

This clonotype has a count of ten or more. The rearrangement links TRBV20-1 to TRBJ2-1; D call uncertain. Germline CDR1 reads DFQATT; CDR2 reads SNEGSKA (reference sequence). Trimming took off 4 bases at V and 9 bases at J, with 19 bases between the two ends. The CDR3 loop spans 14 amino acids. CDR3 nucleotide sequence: TGCAGTGCTAAAGACCACACCCCCACTGCTGAGCAGTTCTTC. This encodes CSAKDHTPTAEQFF.

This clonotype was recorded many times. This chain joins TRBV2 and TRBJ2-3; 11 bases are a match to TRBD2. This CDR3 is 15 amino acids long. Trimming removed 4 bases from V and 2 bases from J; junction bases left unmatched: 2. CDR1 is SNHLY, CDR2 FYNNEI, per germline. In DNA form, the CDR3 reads TGTGCCAGCAGTGGGACTAGCGGGTCCACAGATACGCAGTATTTT. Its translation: CASSGTSGSTDTQYF. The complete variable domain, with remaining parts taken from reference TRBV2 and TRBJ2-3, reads EPEVTQTPSHQVTQMGQEVILRCVPISNHLYFYWYRQILGQKVEFLVSFYNNEISEKSEIFDDQFSVERPDGSNFTLKIRSTKLEDSAMYFCASSGTSGSTDTQYFGPGTRLTVL.

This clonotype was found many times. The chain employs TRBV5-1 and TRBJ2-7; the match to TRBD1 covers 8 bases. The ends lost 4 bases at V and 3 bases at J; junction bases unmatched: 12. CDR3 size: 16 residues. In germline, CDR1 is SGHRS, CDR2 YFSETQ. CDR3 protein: CASSEPNPGTGYEQYF. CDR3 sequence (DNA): TGCGCCAGCAGCGAACCTAACCCAGGGACAGGCTACGAGCAGTACTTC. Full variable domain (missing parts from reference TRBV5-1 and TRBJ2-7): KAGVTQTPRYLIKTRGQQVTLSCSPISGHRSVSWYQQTPGQGLQFLFEYFSETQRNKGNFPGRFSGRQFSNSRSEMNVSTLELGDSALYLCASSEPNPGTGYEQYFGPGTRLTVT.